This T cell receptor (beta chain) was sequenced for a study of shared clonotypes between healthy human individuals. Method: immunoSEQ multiplex PCR; TCRdb's copy keeps in-frame clones and lacks some. This table has 2 million to 2.5 million clones, nearly 97% appearing once. The CDR3 is 13 residues long. Per germline, CDR1 MNHEY and CDR2 SVGAGI. V dropped 10 bases and J dropped 4; count of bases not matched to a gene: 4. The clonotype was recovered from a man younger than 30 in good health. Input material: naive CD4+ T cells sorted from blood. The subset here: CD45RA+ positively selected. The chain joins TRBV6-5 to TRBJ1-5, with 10 bases fitting TRBD1. The CDR3: CATGQGKNQPQHF. CDR3 bases: TGTGCCACGGGACAGGGGAAAAATCAGCCCCAGCATTTT.